This T cell receptor (beta chain) was obtained from a study of T cell repertoires in cytomegalovirus infection. Background on the study: Public TCR beta signatures provided an indication of both CMV infection and a matching HLA type. Broader study findings: Dominating the ex vivo response were TCR beta clonotypes that were CMV-specific and HLA-C-restricted.

The CDR3 totals 16 residues. V lost 7 bases to trimming and J lost 1 base, with 16 bases between them. TCRdb analysed the reads with MiXCR anew, one entry per CDR3 protein. The sample lists about 680,000 distinct CDR3 sequences, approximately 24% occurring once. This clonotype appeared many times. What it recognizes is unknown. The sequence was obtained from a human donor in good health (CMV status not recorded). Some clones in this sample may be carry-over from other donors' samples. J is TRBJ2-2 and V is TRBV12-3 or TRBV12-4; D is perhaps TRBD1 (6 bases). The specimen was CD8+ T cells from PBMCs. This CDR3 is CASTRTDTENTGELFF. The CDR3 DNA is TGTGCCAGCACCAGGACAGACACGGAGAACACCGGGGAGCTGTTTTTT.